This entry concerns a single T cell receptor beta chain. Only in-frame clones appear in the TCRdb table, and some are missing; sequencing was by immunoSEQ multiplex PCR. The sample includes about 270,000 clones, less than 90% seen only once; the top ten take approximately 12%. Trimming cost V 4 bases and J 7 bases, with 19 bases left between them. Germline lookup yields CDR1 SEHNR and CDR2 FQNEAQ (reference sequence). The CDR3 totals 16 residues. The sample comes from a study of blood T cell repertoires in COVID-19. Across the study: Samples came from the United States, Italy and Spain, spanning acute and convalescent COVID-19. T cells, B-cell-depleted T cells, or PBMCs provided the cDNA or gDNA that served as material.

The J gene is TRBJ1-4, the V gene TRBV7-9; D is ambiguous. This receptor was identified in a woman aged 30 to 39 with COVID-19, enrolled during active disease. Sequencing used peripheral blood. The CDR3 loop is CASSSSTLSQAEKLFF. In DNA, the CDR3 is TGTGCCAGCAGCTCCAGCACACTCAGCCAGGCTGAAAAACTGTTTTTT.